Below, 10 T cell receptor beta chains from the same sample are listed, as sequenced in a study of cytomegalovirus exposure and HLA in healthy donors. Primers included in the PCR were 60 Vbeta and 13 Jbeta primers. Some clones are missing from TCRdb's copy, which holds only in-frame ones; the method was immunoSEQ multiplex PCR. The repertoire includes about 110,000 clones, over 55% of them detected once, and less than 3.5% sits in the top ten. Input material: PBMCs. The receptors here all came from a female donor in good health and CMV-seronegative.

In this sample, this clone turned up a few times. V gene TRBV6-1 combines with J gene TRBJ2-7; 10 bases agree with TRBD1. CDR1 and CDR2 (germline): MNHNS, SASEGT. J lost 2 bases, V lost 5 bases, and 6 bases had no gene match. This CDR3 comprises 15 residues. CDR3 amino acids: CASSTRTGGPYEQYF. In DNA form, the CDR3 reads TGTGCCAGCAGTACCAGGACAGGGGGTCCCTACGAGCAGTACTTC.

This chain joins TRBV28 and TRBJ1-2; TRBD1 aligns across 8 bases. Per the germline V gene, CDR1 is MDHEN and CDR2 is SYDVKM. Trimming removed 3 bases from V and 1 base from J; junction bases left unmatched: 7. This CDR3 has 16 amino acids. The CDR3 here is CASSLRTGRLNYGYTF. Here the CDR3 DNA reads TGTGCCAGCAGTTTGAGGACAGGGAGACTTAACTATGGCTACACCTTC.

The genes are TRBV5-5 and TRBJ2-2; possible D gene TRBD2, 6 bases. The CDR3 has 15 amino acids. Trimming removed 1 base from V and 5 bases from J, with 12 bases in between. Germline V gene sequence: CDR1 SGHKS, CDR2 YYEKEE (reference sequence). The CDR3 sequence is CASSLPGVRTGELFF. For the CDR3, the DNA is TGTGCCAGCAGCTTGCCGGGAGTAAGAACCGGGGAGCTGTTTTTT.

The rearrangement joins TRBV11-3 to TRBJ2-3; D gene ambiguous. CDR1 is SGHNT and CDR2 is YENEEA in the germline V gene. This CDR3 comprises 13 residues. Trimming cost V 5 bases and J 0 bases, with 6 bases left between them. CDR3 amino acids: CASSGSSTDTQYF. The CDR3 DNA is TGTGCCAGCAGCGGCTCTAGCACAGATACGCAGTATTTT.

This clone showed up just a few times. This chain uses TRBV27 with TRBJ1-5, with 8 bases identical to TRBD1. J gave up 0 bases and V 2 bases, and 9 bases lay outside the gene matches. CDR3 length equals 18 residues. CDR1 is MNHEY, CDR2 SMNVEV, per germline (reference sequence). CDR3 DNA: TGTGCCAGCAGTTTACTGACAGGGGAGGGTTATAGCAATCAGCCCCAGCATTTT. The encoded protein is CASSLLTGEGYSNQPQHF.

This clone was picked up a small number of times. The V call is TRBV13, the J call TRBJ2-3; 9 nucleotides align to TRBD1. The CDR3 totals 16 residues. Trimming cost V 5 bases and J 3 bases; bases outside gene matches: 9. Looked up from germline, CDR1 is PRHDT and CDR2 is FYEKMQ (reference sequence). The CDR3 DNA is TGTGCCAGCAGCCTCCCAAGGGACAGGGAAACAGATACGCAGTATTTT. It yields the protein CASSLPRDRETDTQYF.

The chain uses TRBV4-1 and TRBJ2-7, with unresolved D. Per germline, CDR1 MGHRA and CDR2 YSYEKL. V was shortened by 7 bases and J by 6 bases, with 7 bases between the two germline ends. This CDR3 has 10 residues. DNA of the CDR3: TGCGCCAGCATCACCGGCGAGCAGTACTTC. Encoded protein: CASITGEQYF.

The chain employs TRBV11-1 and TRBJ1-2; D may be TRBD1 (5 bases). Germline V gene lookup returns CDR1 SGHAT and CDR2 FQDESV (reference sequence). CDR3 length: 15 amino acids. The V end was cut by 5 bases, the J end by 5 bases, with 18 bases between. CDR3 DNA: TGTGCCAGCAGCCTAAGGATTCAGGGTGATTATGGCTACACCTTC. Translated: CASSLRIQGDYGYTF. Using reference TRBV11-1 and TRBJ1-2 for the parts outside the CDR3, the full variable domain is EAEVAQSPRYKITEKSQAVAFWCDPISGHATLYWYRQILGQGPELLVQFQDESVVDDSQLPKDRFSAERLKGVDSTLKIQPAELGDSAMYLCASSLRIQGDYGYTFGSGTRLTVV.

To note about this clone: Other DNA sequences from this sample encode an identical CDR3 as well. The chain links TRBV2 to TRBJ2-1; TRBD2 matches at 7 bases. Germline V gene lookup returns CDR1 SNHLY and CDR2 FYNNEI. CDR3 length equals 15 residues. The ends lost 1 base at V and 6 bases at J; junction bases unmatched: 6. In nucleotides, the CDR3 is TGTGCCAGCAGTGAAGGGGGGAGGGTCAGCAATGAGCAGTTCTTC. Translation: CASSEGGRVSNEQFF.

V and J are TRBV18 and TRBJ2-6, with 10 bases identical to TRBD1. The germline V gene has CDR1 KGHSH and CDR2 LQKENI. CDR3 length: 17 residues. V shed 2 bases and J 0 bases; nucleotides not matched to a gene: 1. The CDR3 nucleotides are TGTGCCAGCTCACCAGGGACAGGGGCCTCTGGGGCCAACGTCCTGACTTTC. Translated: CASSPGTGASGANVLTF.